The present T cell receptor beta chain was sequenced within a study of beta chain features in type 1 diabetes. V dropped 5 bases and J dropped 3 bases, with 20 bases sitting between them. CDR1 and CDR2 from the germline V gene are LGHNA and YNFKEQ. There are 16 residues in the CDR3. Concerning this clone itself: Its antigen remains unidentified.

Study-wide results and caveats: Insertions were fewer and deletions more numerous at VDJ junctions in type 1 diabetes patients.

The isolated RNA, all of it, was reverse transcribed, so expressed TCRB transcripts were what got sequenced. Assay used: immunoSEQ multiplex PCR; TCRdb lists only in-frame clones, some missing. The repertoire has over 700,000 clones, roughly 15% of them found once; the top ten carry about 0.02%. The specimen sequenced was naive CD4+ T cells from blood. The chain employs TRBV4-2 and TRBJ2-7; the D gene is possibly TRBD2 (7 bases). This receptor was taken from a woman between 18 and 30 years old in good health. The CDR3 here is CASSSGASGDYYEQYF. CDR3 nucleotide sequence: TGTGCCAGCAGCTCGGGGGCTTCAGGGGACTACTACGAGCAGTACTTC.